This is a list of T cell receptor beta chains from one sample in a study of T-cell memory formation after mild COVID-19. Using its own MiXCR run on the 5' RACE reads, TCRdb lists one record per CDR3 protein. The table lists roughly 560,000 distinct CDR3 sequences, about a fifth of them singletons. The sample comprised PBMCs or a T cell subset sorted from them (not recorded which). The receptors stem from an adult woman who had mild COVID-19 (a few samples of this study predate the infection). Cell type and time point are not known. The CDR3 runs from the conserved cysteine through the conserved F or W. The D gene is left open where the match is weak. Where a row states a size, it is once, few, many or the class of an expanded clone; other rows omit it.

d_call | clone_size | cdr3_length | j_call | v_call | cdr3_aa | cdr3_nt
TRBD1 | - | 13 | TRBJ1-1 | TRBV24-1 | CATRTDRDTEAFF | TGTGCCACCAGGACGGACAGGGACACTGAAGCTTTCTTT
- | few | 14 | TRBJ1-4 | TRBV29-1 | CSVEDMGAREKLFF | TGCAGCGTTGAAGATATGGGGGCGCGTGAAAAACTGTTTTTT
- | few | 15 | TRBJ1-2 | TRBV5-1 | CASSLASQGTYGYTF | TGCGCCAGCAGCTTGGCGAGTCAGGGGACCTATGGCTACACCTTC
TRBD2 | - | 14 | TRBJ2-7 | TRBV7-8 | CASSRLANSYEQYF | TGTGCCAGCAGCCGACTAGCCAATTCCTACGAGCAGTACTTC
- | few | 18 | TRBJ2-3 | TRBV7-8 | CASSLLAGRDPSTDTQYF | TGTGCCAGCAGCCTACTGGCCGGGAGAGACCCAAGCACAGATACGCAGTATTTT
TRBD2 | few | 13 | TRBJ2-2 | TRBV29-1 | CSATGGGTGELFF | TGCAGCGCTACCGGGGGGGGCACCGGGGAGCTGTTTTTT
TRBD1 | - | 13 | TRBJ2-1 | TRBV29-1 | CSVRRDSNNEQFF | TGCAGCGTGCGCCGGGACAGTAACAATGAGCAGTTCTTC
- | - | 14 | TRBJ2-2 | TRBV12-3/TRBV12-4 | CASSLKGGTGELFF | TGTGCCAGCAGTTTAAAAGGAGGGACCGGGGAGCTGTTTTTT
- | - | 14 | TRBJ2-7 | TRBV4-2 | CASSQEGSTYEQYF | TGTGCCAGCAGCCAAGAAGGGTCCACCTACGAGCAGTACTTC
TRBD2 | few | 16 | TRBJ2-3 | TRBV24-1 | CATSDPSGRGTDTQYF | TGTGCCACCAGTGACCCTAGCGGGAGGGGTACAGATACGCAGTATTTT
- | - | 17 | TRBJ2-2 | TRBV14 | CASSQGAGYTNTGVLFF | TGTGCCAGCAGCCAAGGGGCAGGGTATACGAACACCGGGGTCCTGTTTTTT
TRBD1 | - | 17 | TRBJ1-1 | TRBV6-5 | CASSYYRAGGARTEAFF | TGTGCCAGCAGTTACTACAGGGCAGGGGGGGCTCGAACTGAAGCTTTCTTT
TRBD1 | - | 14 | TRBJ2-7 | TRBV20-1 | CSAPRPGTGYEQYF | TGCAGTGCGCCCCGACCCGGGACAGGCTACGAGCAGTACTTC
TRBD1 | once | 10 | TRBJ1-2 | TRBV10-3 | CAISDGTAHF | TGTGCCATCAGTGACGGGACAGCCCACTTC
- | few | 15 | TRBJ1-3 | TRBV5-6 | CASSLQTHSGNTIYF | TGTGCCAGCAGCTTGCAGACTCACTCTGGAAACACCATATATTTT
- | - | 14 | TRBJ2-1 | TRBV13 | CASSGQQVSNEQFF | TGTGCCAGCAGCGGGCAACAGGTTTCTAATGAGCAGTTCTTC
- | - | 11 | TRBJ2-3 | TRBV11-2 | CASSERDTQYF | TGTGCCAGCAGCGAGAGAGATACGCAGTATTTT
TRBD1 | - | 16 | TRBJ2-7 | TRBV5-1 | CASRAWATGAPHEQYF | TGCGCCAGCAGGGCTTGGGCGACAGGGGCTCCCCACGAGCAGTACTTC
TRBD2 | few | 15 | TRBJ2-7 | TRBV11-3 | CASSSSSGGTYEQYF | TGTGCCAGCAGCTCCTCTAGCGGGGGCACCTACGAGCAGTACTTC
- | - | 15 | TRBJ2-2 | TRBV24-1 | CATSGTGRDTGELFF | TGTGCCACCAGTGGGACAGGGAGGGACACCGGGGAGCTGTTTTTT
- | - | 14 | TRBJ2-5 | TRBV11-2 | CASSQTGPGETQYF | TGTGCCAGCAGCCAGACAGGCCCTGGGGAGACCCAGTACTTC
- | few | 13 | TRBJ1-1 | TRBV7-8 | CASSLYEGTEAFF | TGTGCCAGCAGCTTATACGAAGGGACTGAAGCTTTCTTT
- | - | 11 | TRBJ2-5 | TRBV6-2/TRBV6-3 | CASSYPETQYF | TGTGCCAGCAGTTATCCGGAGACCCAGTACTTC
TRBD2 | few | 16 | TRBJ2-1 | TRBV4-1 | CASRRLAGLSPNEQFF | TGCGCCAGCAGAAGACTAGCGGGGCTTTCGCCCAATGAGCAGTTCTTC
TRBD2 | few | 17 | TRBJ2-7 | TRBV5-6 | CASSMVAGSGLRNEQYF | TGTGCCAGCAGCATGGTTGCGGGTAGCGGGTTGAGGAACGAGCAGTACTTC
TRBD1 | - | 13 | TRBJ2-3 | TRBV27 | CASKKGATDTQYF | TGTGCCAGCAAGAAGGGGGCCACAGATACGCAGTATTTT
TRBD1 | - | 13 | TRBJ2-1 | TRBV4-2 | CASSQSRGNEQFF | TGTGCCAGCAGCCAATCCAGGGGGAATGAGCAGTTCTTC
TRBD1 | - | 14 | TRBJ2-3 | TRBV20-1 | CSATGTGRSDTQYF | TGCAGTGCTACCGGGACAGGGCGTTCAGATACGCAGTATTTT
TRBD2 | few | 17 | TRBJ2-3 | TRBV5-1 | CASSSGLAASRTDTQYF | TGCGCCAGCAGCTCGGGACTAGCGGCTAGCAGGACAGATACGCAGTATTTT
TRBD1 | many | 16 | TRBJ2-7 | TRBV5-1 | CASSLDTGAFRNEQYF | TGCGCCAGCAGCTTGGATACAGGGGCTTTTAGGAACGAGCAGTACTTC
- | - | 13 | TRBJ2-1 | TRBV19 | CASSWDTGNEQFF | TGTGCCAGTAGCTGGGACACGGGAAATGAGCAGTTCTTC
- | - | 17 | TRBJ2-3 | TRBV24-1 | CATSEDRGPSPTDTQYF | TGTGCCACCAGTGAAGATAGAGGGCCGAGCCCTACAGATACGCAGTATTTT
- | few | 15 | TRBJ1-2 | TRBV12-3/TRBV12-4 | CASSLRRTEIYGYTF | TGTGCCAGCAGTCTGAGAAGGACAGAAATATATGGCTACACCTTC
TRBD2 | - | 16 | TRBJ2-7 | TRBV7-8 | CASSTGLAGISYEQYF | TGTGCCAGCAGCACAGGACTAGCGGGGATATCCTACGAGCAGTACTTC
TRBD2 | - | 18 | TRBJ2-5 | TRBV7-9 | CASSLAGASGRGQETQYF | TGTGCCAGCAGCTTAGCCGGTGCTAGCGGGAGGGGACAAGAGACCCAGTACTTC
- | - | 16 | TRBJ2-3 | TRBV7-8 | CASSLANGASTDTQYF | TGTGCCAGCAGCTTAGCGAACGGAGCGAGCACAGATACGCAGTATTTT
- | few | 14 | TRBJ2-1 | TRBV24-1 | CATSEGGRTNEQFF | TGTGCCACCAGTGAGGGGGGCAGAACCAATGAGCAGTTCTTC
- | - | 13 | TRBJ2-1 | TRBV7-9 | CASSSPQRDEQFF | TGTGCCAGCAGCTCCCCCCAACGGGATGAGCAGTTCTTC
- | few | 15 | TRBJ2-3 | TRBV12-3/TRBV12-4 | CASSIKQGGTDTQYF | TGTGCCAGCAGTATAAAGCAGGGAGGCACAGATACGCAGTATTTT
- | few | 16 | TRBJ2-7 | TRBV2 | CASSEATGTSSYEQYF | TGTGCCAGCAGTGAGGCCACAGGTACGAGCTCCTACGAGCAGTACTTC